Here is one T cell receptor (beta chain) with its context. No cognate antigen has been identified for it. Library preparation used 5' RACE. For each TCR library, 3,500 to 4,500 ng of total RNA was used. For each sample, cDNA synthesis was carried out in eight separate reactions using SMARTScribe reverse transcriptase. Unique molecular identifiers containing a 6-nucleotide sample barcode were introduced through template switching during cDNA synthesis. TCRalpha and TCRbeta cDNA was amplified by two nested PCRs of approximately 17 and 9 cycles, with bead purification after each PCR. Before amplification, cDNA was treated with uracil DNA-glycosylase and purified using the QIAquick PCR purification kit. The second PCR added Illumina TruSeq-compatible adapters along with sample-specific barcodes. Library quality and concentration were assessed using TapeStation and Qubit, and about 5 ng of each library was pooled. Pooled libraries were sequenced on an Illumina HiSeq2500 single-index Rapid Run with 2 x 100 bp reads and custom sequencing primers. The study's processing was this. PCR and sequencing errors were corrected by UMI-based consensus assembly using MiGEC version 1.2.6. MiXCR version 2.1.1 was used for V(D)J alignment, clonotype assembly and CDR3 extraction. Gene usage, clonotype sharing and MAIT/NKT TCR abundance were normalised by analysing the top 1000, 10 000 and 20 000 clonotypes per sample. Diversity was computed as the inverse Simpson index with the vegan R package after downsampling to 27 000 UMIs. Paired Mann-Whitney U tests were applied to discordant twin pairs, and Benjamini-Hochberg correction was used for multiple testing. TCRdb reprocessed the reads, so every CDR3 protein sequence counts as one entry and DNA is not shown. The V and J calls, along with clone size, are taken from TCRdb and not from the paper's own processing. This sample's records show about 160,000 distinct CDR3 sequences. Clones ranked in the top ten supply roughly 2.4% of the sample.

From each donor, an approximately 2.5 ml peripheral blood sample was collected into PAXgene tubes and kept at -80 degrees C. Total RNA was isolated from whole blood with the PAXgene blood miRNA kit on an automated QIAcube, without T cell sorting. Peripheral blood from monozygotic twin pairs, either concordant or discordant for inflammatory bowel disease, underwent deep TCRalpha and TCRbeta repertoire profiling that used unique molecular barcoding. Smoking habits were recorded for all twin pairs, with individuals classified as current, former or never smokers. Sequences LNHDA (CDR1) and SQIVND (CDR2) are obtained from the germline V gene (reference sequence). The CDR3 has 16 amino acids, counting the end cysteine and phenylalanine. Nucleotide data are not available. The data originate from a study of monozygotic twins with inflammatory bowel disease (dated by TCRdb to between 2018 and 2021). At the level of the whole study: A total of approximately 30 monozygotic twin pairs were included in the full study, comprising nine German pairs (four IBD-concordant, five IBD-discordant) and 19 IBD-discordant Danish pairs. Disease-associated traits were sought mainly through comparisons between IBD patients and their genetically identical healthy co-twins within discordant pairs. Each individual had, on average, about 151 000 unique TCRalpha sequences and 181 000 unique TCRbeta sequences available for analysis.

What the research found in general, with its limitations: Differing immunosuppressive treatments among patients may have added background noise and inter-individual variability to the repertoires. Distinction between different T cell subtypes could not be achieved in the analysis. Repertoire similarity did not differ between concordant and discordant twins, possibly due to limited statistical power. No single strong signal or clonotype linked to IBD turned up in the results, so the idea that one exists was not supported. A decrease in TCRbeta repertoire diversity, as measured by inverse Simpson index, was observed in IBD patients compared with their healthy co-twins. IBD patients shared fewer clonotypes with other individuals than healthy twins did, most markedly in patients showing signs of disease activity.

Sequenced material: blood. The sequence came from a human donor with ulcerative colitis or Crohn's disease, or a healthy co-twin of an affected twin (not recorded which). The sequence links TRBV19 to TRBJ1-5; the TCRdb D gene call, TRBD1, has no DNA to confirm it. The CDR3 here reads CATMLPGLNSNQPQHF. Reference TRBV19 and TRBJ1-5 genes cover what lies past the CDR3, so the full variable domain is DGGITQSPKYLFRKEGQNVTLSCEQNLNHDAMYWYRQDPGQGLRLIYYSQIVNDFQKGDIAEGYSVSREKKESFPLTVTSAQKNPTAFYLCATMLPGLNSNQPQHFGDGTRLSIL.